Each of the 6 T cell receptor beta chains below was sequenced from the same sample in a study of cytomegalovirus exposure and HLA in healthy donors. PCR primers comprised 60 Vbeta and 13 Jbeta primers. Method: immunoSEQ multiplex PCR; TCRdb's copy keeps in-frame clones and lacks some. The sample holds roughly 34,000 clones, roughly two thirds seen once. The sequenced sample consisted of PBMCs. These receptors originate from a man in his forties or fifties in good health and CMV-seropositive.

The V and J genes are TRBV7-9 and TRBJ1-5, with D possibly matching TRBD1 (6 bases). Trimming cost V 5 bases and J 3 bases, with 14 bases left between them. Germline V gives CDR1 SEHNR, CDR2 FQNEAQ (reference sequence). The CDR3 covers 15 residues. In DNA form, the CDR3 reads TGTGCCAGCAGCCCGGGGACACACTCCAATCAGCCCCAGCATTTT. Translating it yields CASSPGTHSNQPQHF.

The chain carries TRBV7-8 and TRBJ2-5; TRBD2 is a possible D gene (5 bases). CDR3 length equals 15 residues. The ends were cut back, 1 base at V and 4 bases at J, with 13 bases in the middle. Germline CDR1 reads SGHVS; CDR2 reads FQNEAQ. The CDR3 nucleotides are TGTGCCAGCAGCTTAGATCTGCGGGTGCGAGAGACCCAGTACTTC. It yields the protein CASSLDLRVRETQYF. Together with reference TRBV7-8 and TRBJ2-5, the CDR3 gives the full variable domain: GAGVSQSPRYKVAKRGQDVALRCDPISGHVSLFWYQQALGQGPEFLTYFQNEAQLDKSGLPSDRFFAERPEGSVSTLKIQRTQQEDSAVYLCASSLDLRVRETQYFGPGTRLLVL.

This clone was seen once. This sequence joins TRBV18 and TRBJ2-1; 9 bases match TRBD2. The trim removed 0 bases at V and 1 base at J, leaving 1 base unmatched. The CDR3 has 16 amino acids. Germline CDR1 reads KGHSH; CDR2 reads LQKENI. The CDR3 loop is CASSPPLAGSYNEQFF. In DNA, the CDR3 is TGTGCCAGCTCACCACCGCTAGCGGGGTCCTACAATGAGCAGTTCTTC.

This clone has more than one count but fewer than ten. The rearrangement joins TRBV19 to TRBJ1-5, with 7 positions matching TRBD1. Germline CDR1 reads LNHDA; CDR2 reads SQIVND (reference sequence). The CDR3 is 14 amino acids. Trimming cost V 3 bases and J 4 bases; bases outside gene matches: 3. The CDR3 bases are TGTGCCAGTAGTATGACAGGGTGGAATCAGCCCCAGCATTTT. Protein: CASSMTGWNQPQHF.

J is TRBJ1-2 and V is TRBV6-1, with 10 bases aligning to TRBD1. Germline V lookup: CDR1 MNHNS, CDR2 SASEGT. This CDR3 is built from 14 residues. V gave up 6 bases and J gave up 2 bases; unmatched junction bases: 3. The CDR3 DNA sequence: TGTGCCAGCAGGGACAGGGGGAGGAACTATGGCTACACCTTC. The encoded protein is CASRDRGRNYGYTF.

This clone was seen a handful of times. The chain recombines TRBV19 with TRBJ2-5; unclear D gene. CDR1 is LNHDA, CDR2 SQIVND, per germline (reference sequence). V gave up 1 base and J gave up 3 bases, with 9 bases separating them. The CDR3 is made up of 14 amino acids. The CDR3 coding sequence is TGTGCCAGTAGTATAGGGGTCGGAGAAGAGACCCAGTACTTC. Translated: CASSIGVGEETQYF.